The 4 T cell receptor beta chains in this list originate from one sample, sequenced in a study of control samples from healthy donors and cancer patients. Measured with immunoSEQ multiplex PCR; TCRdb has only the in-frame clones, and not every one. The sample has around 70,000 clones; about 94% are singletons. The sequenced material came from blood. All receptors derive from a woman aged 30 to 39 in good health.

This chain uses TRBV12-3 or TRBV12-4 with TRBJ1-1; no clear D gene. Trimming left V 5 bases short and J 0 bases short, with 7 bases between. The CDR3 has 13 residues. The CDR3 DNA reads as TGTGCCAGCAGTGAGAACATGAACACTGAAGCTTTCTTT. This gives the protein CASSENMNTEAFF.

This rearrangement joins TRBV19 to TRBJ1-2; D gene ambiguous. CDR1 and CDR2 (germline): LNHDA, SQIVND (reference sequence). Between the trimmed V and J ends, which lost 4 bases and 4 bases, there was a span of 10 bases. The CDR3 spans 13 residues. The CDR3 region is CASSKVASYGYTF. The DNA for the CDR3 is TGTGCCAGTAGTAAGGTAGCCTCCTATGGCTACACCTTC.

J is TRBJ1-2 and V is TRBV2; D not resolved. Per the germline V gene, CDR1 is SNHLY and CDR2 is FYNNEI. V was trimmed by 3 bases and J by 1 base, leaving 12 bases between them. CDR3 length equals 15 residues. The DNA for the CDR3 is TGTGCCAGCAGTGATCCCCGGTCACTTAACTATGGCTACACCTTC. Translation: CASSDPRSLNYGYTF.

The rearrangement joins TRBV19 to TRBJ1-5; 7 nucleotides match TRBD1. The J segment lost 2 bases and the V segment lost 1 base, leaving 8 bases of the junction unmatched. The germline CDR1 and CDR2 sequences are LNHDA and SQIVND (reference sequence). This CDR3 spans 17 amino acids. For the CDR3, the DNA is TGTGCCAGTAGTATAGCGTTGGGACAGCGGGGCAATCAGCCCCAGCATTTT. Encoded protein: CASSIALGQRGNQPQHF.